The 13 T cell receptor beta chains below all came from one sample that was sequenced in a study of glioma-infiltrating T cells after dendritic cell vaccination listed by TCRdb under 2016. The library was obtained by the immunoSEQ multiplex PCR assay. TCRdb's version of the immuneACCESS table is confined to in-frame rearrangements and falls short of the full clone set. An unresolved V gene accounts for under half of the shortfall where checked; the remainder is of unknown origin. For this sample the table gives 85,000 to 95,000 clones, of which 65% to 90% were detected only once. About 15% of the sample is held by the ten biggest clonotypes. The material was blood, obtained before dendritic cell vaccination. These TCRs come from a human donor with glioblastoma.

The chain uses TRBV25-1 and TRBJ1-3; D is uncertain. V shed 1 base and J shed 0 bases, with 13 bases lying between them. The CDR3 runs to 17 residues. Germline CDR1 is MGHDK and CDR2 is SYGVNS. CDR3 sequence: CASSEFSLGSSGNTIYF. CDR3 sequence (DNA): TGTGCCAGCAGTGAATTCTCGTTGGGGAGCTCTGGAAACACCATATATTTT.

This chain's CDR3 is CASSFYSTQGEDRDTQYF. CDR3 bases: TGTGCCAGCAGCTTCTACTCCACTCAGGGGGAAGATAGGGATACGCAGTATTTT. The chain recombines TRBV9 with TRBJ2-3; 7 bases fit TRBD1. V was clipped by 4 bases and J by 6 bases; unmatched bases: 20. This CDR3 spans 18 amino acids. Germline CDR1 and CDR2: SGDLS and YYNGEE.

The CDR3 spells CASSQEASGISYEQYF. The CDR3 coding sequence is TGTGCCAGCAGCCAAGAAGCTAGCGGGATATCTTACGAGCAGTACTTC. The V and J genes are TRBV14 and TRBJ2-7; 9 bases are a match to TRBD2. Germline V gives CDR1 SGHDN, CDR2 FVKESK. The CDR3 has 16 residues. The ends lost 0 bases at V and 4 bases at J; junction bases unmatched: 7.

This chain connects TRBV5-6 to TRBJ1-4; 7 bases match TRBD1. The CDR3 has 14 residues. From germline, CDR1 is SGHDT and CDR2 YYEEEE. Trimming removed 4 bases from V and 7 bases from J; junction bases left unmatched: 7. CDR3 in amino acids: CASSRTGTGEKLFF. The CDR3 region has the DNA TGTGCCAGCAGCCGGACAGGTACGGGTGAAAAACTGTTTTTT.

The CDR3: CASSEQGLGYTF. The CDR3 nucleotides read TGTGCCAGCAGTGAACAGGGGCTTGGCTACACCTTC. The chain is built from TRBV25-1 and TRBJ1-2, with D tentatively TRBD1 (6 bases). CDR1 and CDR2 from the germline V gene are MGHDK and SYGVNS. Trimming removed 2 bases from V and 7 bases from J, with 8 bases in between. The CDR3 is made up of 12 amino acids.

The V call is TRBV29-1, the J call TRBJ2-3, with TRBD2 matching over 7 bases. V trimming: 0 bases; J trimming: 0 bases; junction bases outside the gene matches: 3. The CDR3 is 15 amino acids. CDR1 SQVTM and CDR2 ANQGSEA come from the germline V gene. CDR3 nucleotides: TGCAGCGTTGAAGATCGGGGGGACAGCACAGATACGCAGTATTTT. Its protein is CSVEDRGDSTDTQYF.

V usage is TRBV14 and J usage is TRBJ2-7, with a possible D match to TRBD2 (6 bases). The CDR3 is 17 amino acids. Trimming removed 1 base from V and 8 bases from J, with 24 bases in between. Looked up from germline, CDR1 is SGHDN and CDR2 is FVKESK. For the CDR3, the DNA is TGTGCCAGCAGCCAAGTCTTGTCCTTGAGGGACTTGGACAAGCAGTACTTC. It yields the protein CASSQVLSLRDLDKQYF.

V and J are TRBV18 and TRBJ2-5, with a possible D match to TRBD1 (6 bases). V was trimmed by 6 bases and J by 1 base, leaving 12 bases between them. The CDR3 is 14 amino acids. CDR1 and CDR2 (germline): KGHSH, LQKENI. Here the CDR3 DNA reads TGTGCCAGCTCCCACCAGGGGTCCCAAGAGACCCAGTACTTC. This translates into CASSHQGSQETQYF.

This clone was seen only once. This chain connects TRBV7-9 to TRBJ2-7; TRBD1 aligns across 9 bases. The germline V gene encodes CDR1 SEHNR and CDR2 FQNEAQ (reference sequence). With V trimmed by 7 bases and J by 6 bases, 16 bases remained unmatched. The CDR3 runs to 16 residues. CDR3 DNA: TGTGCCAGCAAACCGAGTGGAGGACAGGGGAGTTCCGAGCAGTACTTC. Its translation is CASKPSGGQGSSEQYF. The whole variable domain, remainder taken from reference TRBV7-9 and TRBJ2-7, is DTGVSQNPRHKITKRGQNVTFRCDPISEHNRLYWYRQTLGQGPEFLTYFQNEAQLEKSRLLSDRFSAERPKGSFSTLEIQRTEQGDSAMYLCASKPSGGQGSSEQYFGPGTRLTVT.

There are a few counts of this clone. The chain uses TRBV28 and TRBJ1-4, with D possibly being TRBD1 (6 bases). Between the trimmed V and J ends, which lost 6 bases and 10 bases, there was a span of 18 bases. The germline V gene has CDR1 MDHEN and CDR2 SYDVKM. The CDR3 has 14 amino acids. CDR3 amino acids: CASRPAGVGGKLFF. The CDR3 DNA is TGTGCCAGCAGGCCGGCAGGGGTGGGTGGAAAACTGTTTTTT.

The V and J genes are TRBV18 and TRBJ1-3; perhaps TRBD1 as D (6 bases). The CDR3 contains 15 residues. The germline V and J ends were trimmed by 4 bases and 0 bases, with 10 bases remaining between them. Looked up from germline, CDR1 is KGHSH and CDR2 is LQKENI. In DNA, the CDR3 is TGTGCCAGCTCACGACAGGAGAGCTCTGGAAACACCATATATTTT. Translating gives CASSRQESSGNTIYF.

The chain combines TRBV19 with TRBJ1-4; D might be TRBD1 (5 bases). Germline CDR1 and CDR2: LNHDA and SQIVND (reference sequence). The CDR3 is 16 amino acids. V gave up 3 bases and J gave up 7 bases, with 18 bases separating them. The CDR3 DNA sequence: TGTGCCAGTAGTATTGGGGCTGCGGCCTTGAGTGAAAAACTGTTTTTT. Its protein is CASSIGAAALSEKLFF.

V is TRBV19 and J is TRBJ2-2, with no clear D. The CDR3 length is 14 residues. CDR1 and CDR2 from the germline V gene are LNHDA and SQIVND (reference sequence). V was shortened by 4 bases and J by 2 bases, with 8 bases between the two germline ends. The CDR3 sequence is CASSTQINTGELFF. CDR3 nucleotides: TGTGCCAGTAGTACTCAGATTAACACCGGGGAGCTGTTTTTT.